Sequencing of this TCR beta chain was carried out in a study of T-cell memory formation after mild COVID-19. TCRdb redid the calling of the 5' RACE reads with MiXCR, one entry per CDR3 protein. Found here are about 400,000 distinct CDR3 sequences, less than 25% of them singletons; the top ten hold approximately 14%. The CDR3 loop spans 16 amino acids. Trimming shortened V by 4 bases and J by 0 bases, and 13 bases separated the two germline ends. Germline CDR1 and CDR2: LGHDT and YNNKEL (reference sequence). The study's findings and limits: Mainly in CM and EM were contracting CD4+ clones; CD8+ were in EMRA.

In the case of this clonotype: Its antigen is unknown.

V is TRBV3-1 and J is TRBJ2-1; tentative D call: TRBD2 (5 bases). This receptor was obtained from an adult woman who had mild COVID-19 (a few samples of this study predate the infection). Cell type and time point are not known. Input material: PBMCs or a T cell subset sorted from them (not recorded which). Here the CDR3 reads CASSPFTRSSYNEQFF. CDR3 nucleotide sequence: TGTGCCAGCAGCCCTTTCACTAGAAGCTCCTACAATGAGCAGTTCTTC.